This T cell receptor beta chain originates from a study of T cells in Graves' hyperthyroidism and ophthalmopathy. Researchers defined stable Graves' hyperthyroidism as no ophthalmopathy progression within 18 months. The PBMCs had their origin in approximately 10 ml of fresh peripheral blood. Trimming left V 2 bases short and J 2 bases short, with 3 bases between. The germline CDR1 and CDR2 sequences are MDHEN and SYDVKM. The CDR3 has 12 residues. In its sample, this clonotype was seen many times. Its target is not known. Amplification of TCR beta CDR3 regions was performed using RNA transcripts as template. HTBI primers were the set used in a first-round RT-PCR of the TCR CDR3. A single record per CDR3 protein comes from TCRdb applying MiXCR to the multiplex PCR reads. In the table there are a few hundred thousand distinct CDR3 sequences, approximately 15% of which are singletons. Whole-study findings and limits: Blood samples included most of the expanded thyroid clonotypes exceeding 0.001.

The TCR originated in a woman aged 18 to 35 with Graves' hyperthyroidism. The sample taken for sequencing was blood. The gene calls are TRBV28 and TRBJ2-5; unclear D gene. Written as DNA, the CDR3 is TGTGCCAGCAGTTTAGAACAAGAGACCCAGTACTTC. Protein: CASSLEQETQYF.